This TCR beta chain came from a study of spatial heterogeneity in lung cancer. The study, taken as a whole, reports: Intratumoral expanded alpha and beta TCR counts were found to track tumor mutation counts.

The time point is: sample taken at primary tumor resection. By sample share, this clonotype is medium-sized. Its specificity is unknown. Via MiXCR, TCRdb re-called the 5' RACE reads, giving one row per CDR3 protein. Of approximately 6,000 distinct CDR3 sequences in the sample, 26% are singletons; the top ten hold about 24%. The CDR3 is 13 amino acids. Germline CDR1 and CDR2: SGHAT and FQNNGV. Trimming took off 4 bases at V and 0 bases at J, with 5 bases between the two ends. The input for sequencing was lung tumor tissue, taken at surgery. The chain links TRBV11-2 to TRBJ2-3; D is ambiguous. The receptor was derived from a male donor with early-stage non-small cell lung cancer. The CDR3 sequence: CASSYLSTDTQYF. CDR3 coding DNA: TGTGCCAGCAGCTACCTAAGCACAGATACGCAGTATTTT.